The clone carrying this TCR beta chain was seen just once. In terms of age and location, participants ranged from roughly 18 to 100 years and lived in about two dozen US areas. For recovered donors of Cohort 3, there were two negative PCRs, clearance, or symptom resolution. This entry comes from a study of blood T cell repertoires in COVID-19. The V gene's germline CDR1 is SNHLY and CDR2 FYNNEI. Trimming stripped 6 bases from V and 4 bases from J, with 15 bases between. This CDR3 comprises 14 residues. Measured with immunoSEQ multiplex PCR; TCRdb has only the in-frame clones, and not every one. The sample holds fewer than 600,000 clones, 88% seen once.

Material: PBMCs or T cells enriched from blood (not recorded which). The J gene is TRBJ1-2, the V gene TRBV2; D uncertain. The TCR sequence derives from a woman in her thirties or forties who had recovered from COVID-19. The CDR3 spells CASSHPGGSYGYTF. The CDR3, as DNA: TGTGCCAGCAGCCACCCAGGAGGTAGCTATGGCTACACCTTC. Full variable domain (outside the CDR3, taken from reference TRBV2 and TRBJ1-2): EPEVTQTPSHQVTQMGQEVILRCVPISNHLYFYWYRQILGQKVEFLVSFYNNEISEKSEIFDDQFSVERPDGSNFTLKIRSTKLEDSAMYFCASSHPGGSYGYTFGSGTRLTVV.